Shown below are 8 T cell receptor beta chains from a single sample sequenced in a study of blood T cell repertoires in COVID-19. Profiling relied on immunoSEQ multiplex PCR, and the TCRdb table lists in-frame clones only, not all of them. Among some 140,000 clones listed, roughly 82% were seen once. The specimen sequenced was peripheral blood. The receptors here all came from a man aged 80 or over with acute or convalescent COVID-19.

There are a few counts of this clone. V usage is TRBV10-3 and J usage is TRBJ2-7; D is perhaps TRBD1 (6 bases). The V end was cut by 1 base, the J end by 6 bases, with 10 bases between. This CDR3 spans 13 amino acids. Looked up from germline, CDR1 is ENHRY and CDR2 is SYGVKD. CDR3 loop: CAISEWGLGEQYF. The CDR3 nucleotides are TGTGCCATCAGTGAGTGGGGGCTGGGCGAGCAGTACTTC.

The CDR3 DNA is TGCGCCAGCAGCCTAGGTAGGAGCGGGGGACAGAGGTATTTT. As protein: CASSLGRSGGQRYF. J is TRBJ2-3 and V is TRBV4-1; weak D call: TRBD2 (8 bases). V dropped 4 bases and J dropped 14 bases, with 22 bases sitting between them. This CDR3 contains 14 residues. CDR1 is MGHRA and CDR2 is YSYEKL in the germline V gene.

This chain links TRBV7-3 with TRBJ2-3, with D hard to call. There are 15 residues in the CDR3. Germline CDR1 SGHTA, CDR2 FQGTGA. The germline V and J ends were trimmed by 0 bases and 2 bases, with 9 bases remaining between them. Here the CDR3 DNA reads TGTGCCAGCAGCTTAACATCCGAGTTCACAGATACGCAGTATTTT. Protein product: CASSLTSEFTDTQYF.

This rearrangement joins TRBV5-6 to TRBJ1-4; TRBD1 agrees at 8 bases. Germline loops: CDR1 SGHDT, CDR2 YYEEEE. The V gene end was trimmed by 4 bases and the J gene end by 8 bases; junction bases not matched to a gene: 13. This CDR3 comprises 16 residues. The CDR3 DNA reads as TGTGCCAGCAGCGCCCTGTCGGGCAGGGGGCGAGAAAAACTGTTTTTT. It codes for CASSALSGRGREKLFF.

The chain links TRBV7-9 to TRBJ2-5; TRBD1 matches 7 bases. Germline loops: CDR1 SEHNR, CDR2 FQNEAQ (reference sequence). The J segment lost 3 bases and the V segment lost 8 bases, leaving 3 bases of the junction unmatched. The CDR3 is 12 residues long. The CDR3 here is CASVGTEETQYF. CDR3 coding DNA: TGTGCCAGCGTCGGGACAGAAGAGACCCAGTACTTC.

V and J are TRBV4-1 and TRBJ2-1, with D possibly being TRBD1 (5 bases). The CDR3 has 13 residues. In germline, CDR1 is MGHRA, CDR2 YSYEKL. With 6 bases removed from V and 4 bases from J, the gap between germline ends came to 10 bases. The CDR3 DNA reads as TGCGCCAGCAGTCTCGACAGTTACAATGAGCAGTTCTTC. It codes for CASSLDSYNEQFF.

The V call is TRBV5-1, the J call TRBJ1-4; 8 bases are a match to TRBD1. The CDR3 covers 14 residues. Germline CDR1 and CDR2: SGHRS and YFSETQ. J was trimmed by 6 bases and V by 4 bases; bases with no gene match: 5. The CDR3 DNA follows: TGCGCCAGCAGCGTCTCACAGGGGGATGAAAAACTGTTTTTT. Protein: CASSVSQGDEKLFF.

The chain has TRBV9 and TRBJ2-2; D perhaps matches TRBD2 (5 bases). Trimming pared 0 bases from V and 1 base from J, leaving 10 bases between. CDR3 size: 16 residues. CDR1 is SGDLS, CDR2 YYNGEE, per germline. This CDR3 is CASSVGAAVNTGELFF. In DNA, the CDR3 is TGTGCCAGCAGCGTAGGGGCAGCGGTGAACACCGGGGAGCTGTTTTTT. The whole variable domain, filled in from reference TRBV9 and TRBJ2-2, reads DSGVTQTPKHLITATGQRVTLRCSPRSGDLSVYWYQQSLDQGLQFLIQYYNGEERAKGNILERFSAQQFPDLHSELNLSSLELGDSALYFCASSVGAAVNTGELFFGEGSRLTVL.